The 21 T cell receptor beta chains below come from one sample, sequenced in a study of early T cells in non-severe SARS-CoV-2 infection. TCRdb redid the calling of the 5' RACE reads with MiXCR, one entry per CDR3 protein. The data contain fewer than 75,000 distinct CDR3 sequences, 20% to 25% of them singletons. Sample: whole blood, taken at baseline. All receptors derive from an adult who was a healthcare worker with PCR-confirmed SARS-CoV-2 infection or an uninfected control (not recorded which).

The table lists this clonotype with a few counts. The chain recombines TRBV12-3 or TRBV12-4 with TRBJ1-2; D possibly corresponds to TRBD1 (5 bases). V shed 2 bases and J shed 4 bases, with 8 bases lying between them. CDR3 length: 13 amino acids. CDR3 protein: CASSLQGPYGYTF. Written as DNA, the CDR3 is TGTGCCAGCAGTTTACAGGGTCCCTATGGCTACACCTTC.

This clonotype was seen more than once but under ten times. The gene calls are TRBV20-1 and TRBJ2-7; TRBD2 aligns across 10 bases. CDR1 DFQATT and CDR2 SNEGSKA come from the germline V gene (reference sequence). There are 15 residues in the CDR3. V was clipped by 4 bases and J by 1 base; unmatched bases: 7. The CDR3 region is CSAKMGSGGSYEQYF. CDR3 bases: TGCAGTGCTAAGATGGGTAGCGGGGGGTCCTACGAGCAGTACTTC.

This clonotype has a handful of counts. The CDR3 DNA follows: TGTGCCAGCAGTCGGACAGGTATCTTATCGGACGAGCAGTACTTC. This gives the protein CASSRTGILSDEQYF. The chain is built from TRBV27 and TRBJ2-7; TRBD1 agrees at 7 bases. Germline V gene lookup returns CDR1 MNHEY and CDR2 SMNVEV (reference sequence). V shed 5 bases and J 5 bases; nucleotides not matched to a gene: 12. The CDR3 is 15 amino acids.

The chain is built from TRBV20-1 and TRBJ2-7; the D call may be TRBD1 or TRBD2 (5 bases each). Germline V CDR1 and CDR2: DFQATT, SNEGSKA (reference sequence). This CDR3 has 14 residues. Trimming pared 0 bases from V and 3 bases from J, leaving 12 bases between. CDR3 DNA sequence: TGCAGTGCTAGAGAGCCCGGGACCGGCTACGAGCAGTACTTC. Translation: CSAREPGTGYEQYF.

The chain recombines TRBV5-1 with TRBJ1-3; a weak D match, TRBD1 (6 bases). The CDR3 totals 15 residues. Germline V gene data show CDR1 as SGHRS and CDR2 as YFSETQ. The V gene lost 3 bases and the J gene lost 2 bases, with 12 bases spanning the gap. CDR3 sequence (DNA): TGCGCCAGCAGCTCCGGGACATCTACTGGAAACACCATATATTTT. Protein: CASSSGTSTGNTIYF.

Regarding this clonotype: The CDR3 end shows no conserved phenylalanine or tryptophan, and so a read error is likely. The chain employs TRBV3-1 and TRBJ1-5; no clear D gene. There are 13 residues in the CDR3. Germline values: CDR1 LGHDT, CDR2 YNNKEL (reference sequence). Trimming shortened V by 0 bases and J by 7 bases, and 7 bases separated the two germline ends. The CDR3 nucleotides read TGTGCCAGCAGCCAAGATGGGAAACAGCCCCAGCATATT. This gives the protein CASSQDGKQPQHI.

This clonotype was seen only a few times. V is TRBV19 and J is TRBJ2-7, with D unclear. The CDR3 runs to 13 residues. Trimming pared 5 bases from V and 2 bases from J, leaving 10 bases between. Germline CDR1 is LNHDA and CDR2 is SQIVND (reference sequence). CDR3 loop: CASSPRQTYEQYF. CDR3 sequence (DNA): TGTGCCAGTAGTCCACGTCAGACCTACGAGCAGTACTTC.

V usage is TRBV12-3 or TRBV12-4 and J usage is TRBJ1-1; 7 nucleotides align to TRBD1. This CDR3 region has 13 residues. J gave up 9 bases and V 1 base, and 5 bases lay outside the gene matches. The CDR3 spells CASSLDAQGKAFF. The CDR3 DNA follows: TGTGCCAGCAGTTTAGATGCACAGGGGAAAGCTTTCTTT.

CDR3 nucleotide sequence: TGTGCCAGCAGTCCACAGGGGGCAGGTGGAAACACCATATATTTT. It encodes CASSPQGAGGNTIYF. The genes are TRBV12-3 or TRBV12-4 and TRBJ1-3; 9 nucleotides align to TRBD1. The J segment lost 3 bases and the V segment lost 5 bases, leaving 5 bases of the junction unmatched. This CDR3 is 15 amino acids long.

The V call is TRBV30, the J call TRBJ1-2, with 8 bases lining up with TRBD1. The CDR3 sequence is 16 residues long. The V and J ends lost 3 bases and 5 bases, in that order; junction bases with no gene match: 14. Germline CDR1 and CDR2: GTSNPN and SVGIG (reference sequence). CDR3 loop: CAWSQLGQGAGYGYTF. CDR3 nucleotides: TGTGCCTGGAGCCAATTAGGACAGGGAGCTGGGTATGGCTACACCTTC.

In regard to this clonotype: This clone may be a read error of a much larger clone one base away. The chain recombines TRBV6-2 or TRBV6-3 with TRBJ2-5, with unresolved D. The CDR3 runs 11 residues. Germline CDR1 and CDR2: MNHEY and SVGEGT. V shed 6 bases and J shed 2 bases, with 4 bases lying between them. The CDR3 loop is CASSQQETQYF. For the CDR3, the DNA is TGTGCCAGCAGCCAACAAGAGACCCAGTACTTC.

V usage is TRBV9 and J usage is TRBJ1-1; D gene ambiguous. Trimming left V 0 bases short and J 1 base short, with 10 bases between. Germline V CDR1 and CDR2: SGDLS, YYNGEE. CDR3 length equals 15 residues. The CDR3, as DNA: TGTGCCAGCAGCGTAGATGGGAGAACGAACACTGAAGCTTTCTTT. Its protein product is CASSVDGRTNTEAFF.

The sample holds many counts of this clonotype. The chain uses TRBV7-2 and TRBJ2-7; TRBD2 agrees at 7 bases. This CDR3 has 14 amino acids. J lost 3 bases, V lost 4 bases, and 6 bases had no gene match. In germline, CDR1 is SGHTA, CDR2 FQGNSA. For the CDR3, the DNA is TGTGCCAGCAGCTCCCAGACTAGCTACTACGAGCAGTACTTC. Amino acids: CASSSQTSYYEQYF.

In its sample, this clonotype was seen a few times. The chain links TRBV12-3 or TRBV12-4 to TRBJ2-6; D gene uncertain. V lost 6 bases and J lost 1, with 13 bases in between. The CDR3 sequence is 16 residues long. CDR3 DNA: TGTGCCAGCAGCTTTTCTTGGCGGTCTGGGGCCAACGTCCTGACTTTC. This sequence encodes CASSFSWRSGANVLTF.

The CDR3, as DNA: TGTGCCAGCAGTGGAAGGACAGGGGCCAATGAGCAGTTCTTC. This encodes CASSGRTGANEQFF. The J gene is TRBJ2-1, the V gene TRBV6-1, with 9 bases matching TRBD1. The V segment lost 4 bases and the J segment 6 bases; nucleotides outside the gene matches: 4. The CDR3 contains 14 residues. Germline V gene lookup returns CDR1 MNHNS and CDR2 SASEGT.

This clonotype was seen only a few times. The genes are TRBV6-5 and TRBJ1-1, with 7 bases lining up with TRBD1. The CDR3 runs to 14 residues. The V gene's germline CDR1 is MNHEY and CDR2 SVGAGI. After removal of 5 bases from V and 3 bases from J, the junction contained 6 bases not matched to a gene. The CDR3 nucleotides are TGTGCCAGCAGTGGAGGGGGCGCCGACACTGAAGCTTTCTTT. This sequence encodes CASSGGGADTEAFF.

This clonotype was recorded a few times. The J gene is TRBJ1-3, the V gene TRBV7-9, with D possibly being TRBD1 (6 bases). V lost 4 bases, J lost 4 bases, and 23 bases lay in between. The CDR3 length is 18 residues. Germline assignment: CDR1 SEHNR and CDR2 FQNEAQ (reference sequence). Here the CDR3 reads CASSSRPTGGTGGNTIYF. For the CDR3, the DNA is TGTGCCAGCAGCTCGCGGCCCACCGGGGGCACGGGAGGAAACACCATATATTTT.

There are many counts of this clonotype. The chain carries TRBV19 and TRBJ1-2; D is unresolved. V gave up 3 bases and J gave up 5 bases, with 10 bases separating them. This CDR3 has 13 residues. Per germline, CDR1 LNHDA and CDR2 SQIVND (reference sequence). The CDR3 loop reads CASSMSQIYGYTF. For the CDR3, the DNA is TGTGCCAGTAGTATGAGTCAGATTTATGGCTACACCTTC.

This clonotype was recorded a few times. The genes are TRBV18 and TRBJ1-3; D is unclear. CDR1 and CDR2 from the germline V gene are KGHSH and LQKENI. This CDR3 is built from 13 residues. V shed 0 bases and J shed 5 bases, with 5 bases lying between them. The CDR3 DNA reads as TGTGCCAGCTCACCACCGGAGAGAAACACCATATATTTT. It is translated as CASSPPERNTIYF.

This chain joins TRBV19 and TRBJ2-4; D is possibly TRBD1 (5 bases). V was cut by 5 bases and J by 6 bases, with 11 bases left in between. The CDR3 consists of 13 residues. Germline CDR1 LNHDA, CDR2 SQIVND (reference sequence). DNA for the CDR3: TGTGCCAGTAGTCCTCAGGGTTTAAACATTCAGTACTTC. Translated: CASSPQGLNIQYF.

This chain links TRBV5-4 with TRBJ2-2; 9 nucleotides align to TRBD1. Germline assignment: CDR1 SGHNT and CDR2 YYREEE (reference sequence). CDR3 length: 16 amino acids. The V and J ends lost 4 bases and 5 bases, in that order; junction bases with no gene match: 9. The CDR3 sequence is CASSRQTGGGTGELFF. In nucleotides, the CDR3 is TGTGCCAGCAGCCGGCAGACAGGGGGAGGGACCGGGGAGCTGTTTTTT. The full variable domain, completed using reference TRBV5-4 and TRBJ2-2, is ETGVTQSPTHLIKTRGQQVTLRCSSQSGHNTVSWYQQALGQGPQFIFQYYREEENGRGNFPPRFSGLQFPNYSSELNVNALELDDSALYLCASSRQTGGGTGELFFGEGSRLTVL.